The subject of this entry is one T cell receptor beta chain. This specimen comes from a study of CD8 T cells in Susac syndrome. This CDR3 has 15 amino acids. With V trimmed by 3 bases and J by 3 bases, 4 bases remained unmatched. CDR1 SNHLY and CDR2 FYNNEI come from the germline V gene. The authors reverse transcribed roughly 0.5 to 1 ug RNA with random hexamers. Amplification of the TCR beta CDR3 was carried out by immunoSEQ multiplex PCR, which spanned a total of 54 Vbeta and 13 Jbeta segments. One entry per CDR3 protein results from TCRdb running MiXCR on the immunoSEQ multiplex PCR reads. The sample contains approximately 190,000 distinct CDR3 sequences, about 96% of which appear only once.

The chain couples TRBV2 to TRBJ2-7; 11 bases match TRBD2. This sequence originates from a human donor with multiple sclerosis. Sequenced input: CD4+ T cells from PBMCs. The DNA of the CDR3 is TGTGCCAGCAGTGAGGGACTAGCGGAAATCTACGAGCAGTACTTC. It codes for CASSEGLAEIYEQYF.